Shown below are 18 T cell receptor beta chains from a single sample sequenced in a study of blood T cell repertoires in COVID-19. The method was immunoSEQ multiplex PCR; TCRdb's version includes in-frame clones alone and lacks a portion of them. The sample shows some 60,000 clones, around 90% of them seen only once. The sequencing input was peripheral blood. The receptor set was obtained from a man aged 55 to 70 with acute or convalescent COVID-19.

The CDR3 is CASSTYSQGNEAFF. The CDR3 nucleotides read TGTGCCAGTAGTACATACTCACAGGGGAATGAAGCTTTCTTT. The chain carries TRBV19 and TRBJ1-1; the match to TRBD1 covers 7 bases. The CDR3 has 14 amino acids. Germline V gene data show CDR1 as LNHDA and CDR2 as SQIVND (reference sequence). J was trimmed by 7 bases and V by 4 bases; bases with no gene match: 9.

V gene TRBV5-6 combines with J gene TRBJ2-2; TRBD1 matches 9 bases. The CDR3 is 15 residues long. The trim removed 4 bases at V and 5 bases at J, leaving 6 bases unmatched. Germline CDR1 reads SGHDT; CDR2 reads YYEEEE. This chain's CDR3 is CASSPGTGKTGELFF. The CDR3 DNA is TGTGCCAGCAGCCCCGGGACAGGGAAGACCGGGGAGCTGTTTTTT.

The genes are TRBV6-2 or TRBV6-3 and TRBJ2-2, with TRBD2 as a possible D gene (6 bases). Looked up from germline, CDR1 is MNHEY and CDR2 is SVGEGT. Trimming removed 4 bases from V and 5 bases from J, with 14 bases in between. This CDR3 region has 15 residues. The CDR3 DNA follows: TGTGCCAGCAGTTTTCCTATGGGGGGAACCGGGGAGCTGTTTTTT. It codes for CASSFPMGGTGELFF.

The chain combines TRBV7-2 with TRBJ2-7; TRBD1 matches at 8 bases. The CDR3 runs to 16 residues. J lost 4 bases, V lost 1 base, and 9 bases had no gene match. The germline CDR1 and CDR2 sequences are SGHTA and FQGNSA. DNA for the CDR3: TGTGCCAGCAGCTTAGTGGGGGCAGGGGGCGGTTACGAGCAGTACTTC. Its protein is CASSLVGAGGGYEQYF.

The chain joins TRBV18 to TRBJ1-6, with D tentatively TRBD1 (6 bases). There are 14 residues in the CDR3. V lost 8 bases and J lost 9, with 17 bases in between. Germline-derived CDR1 and CDR2 are KGHSH and LQKENI. CDR3 amino acids: CASLASRGSSPLHF. Here the CDR3 DNA reads TGTGCCAGCCTAGCCTCCAGGGGTTCTTCACCCCTCCACTTT.

The V gene is TRBV18, the J gene TRBJ1-1; D is possibly TRBD1 (5 bases). The CDR3 length is 15 residues. V lost 0 bases and J lost 1, with 9 bases in between. The germline V gene encodes CDR1 KGHSH and CDR2 LQKENI. The chain's CDR3 is CASSPPEGKNTEAFF. Here the CDR3 DNA reads TGTGCCAGCTCACCACCGGAGGGGAAGAACACTGAAGCTTTCTTT.

This clone was recorded once. The J gene is TRBJ1-2, the V gene TRBV25-1; TRBD1 matches at 7 bases. Trimming cost V 4 bases and J 2 bases; bases outside gene matches: 7. Germline CDR1 and CDR2: MGHDK and SYGVNS. The length of the CDR3 is 15 residues. CDR3 DNA: TGTGCCAGCAGTGGGAAGACAGGGAAGAACTATGGCTACACCTTC. As protein: CASSGKTGKNYGYTF.

The chain carries TRBV9 and TRBJ2-5; the D gene is possibly TRBD2 (6 bases). V dropped 0 bases and J dropped 5 bases, with 8 bases sitting between them. This CDR3 has 13 amino acids. Germline V gene lookup returns CDR1 SGDLS and CDR2 YYNGEE. CDR3 loop: CASSVGGRETQYF. The CDR3 region has the DNA TGTGCCAGCAGCGTAGGGGGGAGGGAGACCCAGTACTTC.

The J gene is TRBJ1-1, the V gene TRBV6-5; D is uncertain. The CDR3 has 14 amino acids. Trimming removed 7 bases from V and 5 bases from J, with 17 bases in between. Per germline, CDR1 MNHEY and CDR2 SVGAGI. The DNA for the CDR3 is TGTGCCAGCACCCTAAAGCCACGGGGAACTGAAGCTTTCTTT. This sequence encodes CASTLKPRGTEAFF.

The rearrangement uses TRBV4-1 and TRBJ1-6, with TRBD1 as a possible D gene (6 bases). The V end was cut by 7 bases, the J end by 0 bases, with 16 bases between. Germline assignment: CDR1 MGHRA and CDR2 YSYEKL. The CDR3 contains 17 residues. This CDR3 reads CASIPDSQSSYNSPLHF. CDR3 DNA sequence: TGCGCCAGCATCCCGGACAGTCAGAGCTCCTATAATTCACCCCTCCACTTT.

The chain recombines TRBV28 with TRBJ1-1, with 8 positions matching TRBD1. This CDR3 has 15 amino acids. With V trimmed by 5 bases and J by 4 bases, 9 bases remained unmatched. Germline lookup yields CDR1 MDHEN and CDR2 SYDVKM. CDR3 coding DNA: TGTGCCAGCAGTATCCCGGACAGGGAGAGCACTGAAGCTTTCTTT. Residues: CASSIPDRESTEAFF.

The gene calls are TRBV19 and TRBJ1-5; 8 positions match TRBD1. Germline loops: CDR1 LNHDA, CDR2 SQIVND (reference sequence). V shed 5 bases, J shed 0 bases, and the junction held 0 bases outside the gene matches. CDR3 length: 14 residues. The CDR3 nucleotides read TGTGCCAGTAGTCAGGGGGCTAGCAATCAGCCCCAGCATTTT. Translation: CASSQGASNQPQHF.

V usage is TRBV7-2 and J usage is TRBJ1-6, with 9 positions matching TRBD1. The V gene end was trimmed by 4 bases and the J gene end by 7 bases; junction bases not matched to a gene: 2. The CDR3 runs to 14 residues. CDR1 is SGHTA and CDR2 is FQGNSA in the germline V gene. CDR3 in amino acids: CASSSGTGNSPLHF. The CDR3 nucleotides read TGTGCCAGCAGCTCTGGGACAGGGAATTCACCCCTCCACTTT.

The J gene is TRBJ2-1, the V gene TRBV7-7; possibly TRBD1 for D (6 bases). V was trimmed by 2 bases and J by 2 bases, leaving 25 bases between them. This CDR3 region has 20 residues. Per germline, CDR1 SSHAT and CDR2 FNYEAQ (reference sequence). The CDR3: CASSLFLPAYRESPYNEQFF. As DNA, the CDR3 is TGTGCCAGCAGCTTATTCCTCCCCGCGTACAGGGAATCCCCCTACAATGAGCAGTTCTTC.

The V and J genes are TRBV11-3 and TRBJ2-3, with 8 bases lining up with TRBD1. Germline trimming cut 2 bases from V and 0 bases from J; bases unmatched to any gene: 4. The CDR3 consists of 16 residues. Germline V gene sequence: CDR1 SGHNT, CDR2 YENEEA. CDR3 amino acids: CASSLRQGISTDTQYF. The DNA for the CDR3 is TGTGCCAGCAGCTTAAGACAGGGGATTAGCACAGATACGCAGTATTTT.

The rearrangement uses TRBV28 and TRBJ2-1, with TRBD2 matching over 10 bases. Germline V lookup: CDR1 MDHEN, CDR2 SYDVKM. Unmatched junction bases numbered 7, after V lost 5 bases and J lost 6 bases. This CDR3 has 15 residues. The CDR3 is CASSISSGGRNEQFF. Written as DNA, the CDR3 is TGTGCCAGCAGTATATCTAGCGGGGGCCGCAATGAGCAGTTCTTC.

CDR3 sequence (DNA): TGTGCCAGCAGCCCGCGGGACCGCACAGATACGCAGTATTTT. Protein: CASSPRDRTDTQYF. This chain connects TRBV7-9 to TRBJ2-3; D is possibly TRBD2 (6 bases). Germline loops: CDR1 SEHNR, CDR2 FQNEAQ (reference sequence). The CDR3 is 14 amino acids. V lost 5 bases, J lost 1 base, and 10 bases lay in between.

This clone has just one count. The rearrangement joins TRBV5-4 to TRBJ2-7; TRBD1 is a possible D gene (5 bases). Trimming took 6 bases from V and 2 from J, leaving 21 bases between them. There are 16 residues in the CDR3. Germline CDR1 SGHNT, CDR2 YYREEE (reference sequence). CDR3 sequence: CASTMDKFRPTYEQYF. Here the CDR3 DNA reads TGTGCCAGCACTATGGACAAATTCAGGCCCACCTACGAGCAGTACTTC. The variable domain in full, completed from reference TRBV5-4 and TRBJ2-7, reads ETGVTQSPTHLIKTRGQQVTLRCSSQSGHNTVSWYQQALGQGPQFIFQYYREEENGRGNFPPRFSGLQFPNYSSELNVNALELDDSALYLCASTMDKFRPTYEQYFGPGTRLTVT.